This T cell receptor (beta chain) was recovered during a study of T cells after posttransplantation cyclophosphamide. This clone was observed at least ten times. Its target is unknown. Trimming took 2 bases from V and 2 from J, leaving 6 bases between them. Germline loops: CDR1 MGHDK, CDR2 SYGVNS. This CDR3 has 13 amino acids. Cyclophosphamide on days +3 and +4 followed busulfan-fludarabine conditioning and a marrow graft. Overall study findings and caveats: Recipient CMV seropositivity and CMV reactivation strongly tracked TRB clonality. Skin or GI-infiltrating T cells shared few TRB sequences with blood. Donor-recipient repertoire similarity was low at 1-2 months, rising over year one.

Measured with immunoSEQ multiplex PCR; TCRdb has only the in-frame clones, and not every one. Recorded here are approximately 12,000 clones, none singletons. The chain carries TRBV25-1 and TRBJ1-2; a possible D gene is TRBD1 (6 bases). Here the sequenced sample was PBMCs, taken after allogeneic stem cell transplant with posttransplant cyclophosphamide. This receptor was taken from a female patient aged 40 to 50 who received an allogeneic stem cell transplant from a related donor, was CMV-positive, and had acute GVHD only. Some T cells may originate from the graft donor. The CDR3 DNA is TGTGCCAGCAGTGAAACAGGGAACTATGGCTACACCTTC. Translating gives CASSETGNYGYTF.